The sequence of this T cell receptor beta chain was determined in a study of OX40 agonist ivuxolimab in advanced cancers. Autoimmune disease history or systemic immunosuppression was exclusionary. Assay used: immunoSEQ multiplex PCR; TCRdb lists only in-frame clones, some missing. Seen here are about 70,000 clones, roughly 78% observed once, and the top ten hold over 4.5%. Comments on this clone: The antigen remains undetermined.

Findings and limits, study-wide: CD4+ and CD8+ blood T cells expanded clonally by week 6 at 0.1 to 3.0 mg/kg. Relative to CD4+ cells, CD8+ T cells on average had more expanded clones.

Germline V lookup: CDR1 SGHVT, CDR2 SQSDAQ. CDR3 length: 16 amino acids. The J segment lost 1 base and the V segment lost 3 bases, leaving 5 bases of the junction unmatched. The sequence was collected from an adult with an advanced solid tumor such as melanoma, head and neck, liver or kidney cancer. Sequencing was performed on CD4+ or CD8+ T cells sorted from blood, taken in a trial of the OX40 agonist ivuxolimab. The chain carries TRBV7-4 and TRBJ1-5; TRBD1 aligns across 8 bases. For the CDR3, the DNA is TGTGCCAGCAGCTTCACCGACAGGGGAAGCAATCAGCCCCAGCATTTT. Its protein is CASSFTDRGSNQPQHF.